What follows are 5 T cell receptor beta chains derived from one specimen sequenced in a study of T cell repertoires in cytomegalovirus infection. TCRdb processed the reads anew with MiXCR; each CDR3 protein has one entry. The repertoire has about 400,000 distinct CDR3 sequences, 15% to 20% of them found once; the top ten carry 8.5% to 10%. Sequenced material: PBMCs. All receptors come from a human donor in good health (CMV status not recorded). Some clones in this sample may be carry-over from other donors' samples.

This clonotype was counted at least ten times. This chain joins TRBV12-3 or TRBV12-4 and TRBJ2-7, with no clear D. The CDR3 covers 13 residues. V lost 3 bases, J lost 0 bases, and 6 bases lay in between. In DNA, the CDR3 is TGTGCCAGCAGTTTCCTAAGCTCCTACGAGCAGTACTTC. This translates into CASSFLSSYEQYF.

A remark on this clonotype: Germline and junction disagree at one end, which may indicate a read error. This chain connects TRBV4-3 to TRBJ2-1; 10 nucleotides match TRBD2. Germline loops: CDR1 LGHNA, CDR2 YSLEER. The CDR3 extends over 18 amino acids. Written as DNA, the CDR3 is TGCGCCAGCAGCCAAGATGTGGCTAGCGGGAGCTCCAACAATGAGCAGTTCTTC. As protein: CASSQDVASGSSNNEQFF.

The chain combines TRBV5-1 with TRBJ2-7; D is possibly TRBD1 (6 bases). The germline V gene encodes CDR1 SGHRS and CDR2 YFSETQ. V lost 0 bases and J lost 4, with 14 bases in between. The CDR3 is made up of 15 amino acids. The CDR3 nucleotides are TGCGCCAGCAGCTTGGGACAGGATGAATTTTACGAGCAGTACTTC. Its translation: CASSLGQDEFYEQYF.

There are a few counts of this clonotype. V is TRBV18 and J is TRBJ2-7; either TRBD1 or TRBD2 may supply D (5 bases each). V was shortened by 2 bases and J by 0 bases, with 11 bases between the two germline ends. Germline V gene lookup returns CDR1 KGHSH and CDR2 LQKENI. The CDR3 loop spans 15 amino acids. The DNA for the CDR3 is TGTGCCAGCTCACCATTCTCCGGGACCTCCTACGAGCAGTACTTC. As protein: CASSPFSGTSYEQYF.

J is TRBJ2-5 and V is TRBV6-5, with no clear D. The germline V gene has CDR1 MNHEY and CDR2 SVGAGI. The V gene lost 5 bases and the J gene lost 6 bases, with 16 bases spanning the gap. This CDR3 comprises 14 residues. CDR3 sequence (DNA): TGTGCCAGCAGTCCGGACCGATTGGGGAAGACCCAGTACTTC. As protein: CASSPDRLGKTQYF.